This T cell receptor (beta chain) is drawn from a study of T cells expressing NK-cell markers. For each CDR3 protein, TCRdb gives one entry from its re-call of the 5' RACE reads, without DNA. The sample table includes about 150,000 distinct CDR3 sequences. In germline, CDR1 is MNHEY, CDR2 SVGAGI. This CDR3 has 14 amino acids. V and J are TRBV6-5 and TRBJ2-1; no DNA is available, so the TRBD2 call from TCRdb remains unchecked. The sample comprised blood T cells: a sorted CD56 or NKG2C T cell subset, CD4+ or CD8+ T cells, or bulk PBMC T cells (not recorded which). The source is a woman between 50 and 59 years old in good health. The CDR3 loop is CASSEGLAGDEQFF.